This T cell receptor beta chain was obtained from a study of T-cell reconstitution after alpha-beta-depleted transplantation in children. This clonotype has only a few counts. With V trimmed by 7 bases and J by 2 bases, 6 bases remained unmatched. The CDR3 runs 13 residues. Germline V gene sequence: CDR1 SQVTM, CDR2 ANQGSEA. As it was prepared, the TCRbeta library received unique molecular identifiers. TCRdb itself ran the PCR reads through MiXCR, one entry per CDR3 protein. The table shows under 350,000 distinct CDR3 sequences, with approximately 9.6% occurring only once. The rearrangement joins TRBV29-1 to TRBJ2-7; 9 positions match TRBD2. The sequence was obtained from a human donor who donated a stem cell graft to a child with SCID. The starting material was PBMCs from the stem cell graft donor, obtained from the stem cell graft. The CDR3 loop is CSALAGVPYEQYF. DNA for the CDR3: TGCAGCGCTTTAGCGGGGGTCCCCTACGAGCAGTACTTC.